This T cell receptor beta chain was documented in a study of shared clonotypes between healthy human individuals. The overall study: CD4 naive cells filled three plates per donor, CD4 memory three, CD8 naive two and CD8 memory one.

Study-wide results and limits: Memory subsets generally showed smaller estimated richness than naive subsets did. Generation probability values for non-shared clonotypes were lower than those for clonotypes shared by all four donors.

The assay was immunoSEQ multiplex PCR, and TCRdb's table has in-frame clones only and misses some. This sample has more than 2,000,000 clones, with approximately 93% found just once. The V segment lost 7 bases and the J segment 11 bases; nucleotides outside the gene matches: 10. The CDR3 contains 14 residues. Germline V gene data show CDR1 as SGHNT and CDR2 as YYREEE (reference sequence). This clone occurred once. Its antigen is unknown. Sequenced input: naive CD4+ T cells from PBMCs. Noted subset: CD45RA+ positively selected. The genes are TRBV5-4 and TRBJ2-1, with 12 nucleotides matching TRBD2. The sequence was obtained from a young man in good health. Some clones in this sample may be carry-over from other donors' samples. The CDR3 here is CASRRLAGESKQFF. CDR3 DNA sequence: TGTGCCAGCCGCAGACTAGCGGGGGAATCGAAGCAGTTCTTC.